A selection of T cell receptor beta chains follows, all from one sample in a study of breast tumors, draining lymph nodes, adjacent tissues. TCRdb reprocessed the multiplex PCR reads with MiXCR, giving one entry per CDR3 protein. The sample records more than 20,000 distinct CDR3 sequences, 45% to 75% being singletons. Material for sequencing was breast tumor tissue. Receptors were obtained from a female donor with breast cancer. Some clones in this sample may be carry-over from other donors' samples. CDR3s include the opening cysteine and the closing phenylalanine or tryptophan. The D gene is left open where the match is weak. Some rows have no size entry. The others give once, few or many, or a class for an expanded clone.

>many|TRBD1|TRBV19|TRBJ2-3
CASSIRGPSDTQYF
TGTGCCAGTAGTATCAGGGGGCCATCAGATACGCAGTATTTT
>.|.|TRBV12-3/TRBV12-4|TRBJ2-7
CASSFGEEQYF
TGTGCCAGCAGTTTCGGTGAAGAGCAGTACTTC
>.|.|TRBV14|TRBJ2-7
CASSPLPQPEYEQYF
TGTGCCAGCAGTCCCCTACCCCAACCGGAGTACGAGCAGTACTTC
>.|.|TRBV11-3|TRBJ2-1
CASNGAGLHGDEQFF
TGTGCCAGCAACGGGGCGGGTCTTCATGGGGATGAGCAGTTCTTC
>.|.|TRBV9|TRBJ1-6
CASSNWDTPNSPLHF
TGTGCCAGCAGCAATTGGGACACCCCTAATTCACCCCTCCACTTT
>.|.|TRBV11-2|TRBJ1-4
CASSYGVREKLFF
TGTGCCAGCAGCTACGGGGTCCGGGAAAAACTGTTTTTT
>.|TRBD1|TRBV20-1|TRBJ1-2
CSARDSPRRTYGYTF
TGCAGTGCTCGGGACAGCCCTCGCAGGACCTATGGCTACACCTTC
>many|.|TRBV10-3|TRBJ1-3
CAISESGNTIYF
TGTGCCATCAGTGAATCTGGAAACACCATATATTTT
>few|.|TRBV4-1|TRBJ2-2
CASSHGQVNTGELFF
TGCGCCAGCAGCCATGGACAAGTGAACACCGGGGAGCTGTTTTTT
>.|.|TRBV2|TRBJ1-5
CASKGNSNQPQHF
TGTGCCAGCAAAGGAAATAGCAATCAGCCCCAGCATTTT
>.|.|TRBV7-2|TRBJ2-7
CASSFHYSEHREQYF
TGTGCCAGCAGCTTCCATTACTCCGAGCACCGCGAGCAGTACTTC
>many|.|TRBV7-3|TRBJ2-1
CASSLKRGHNEQFF
TGTGCCAGCAGCTTAAAAAGGGGACACAATGAGCAGTTCTTC
>.|.|TRBV12-3/TRBV12-4|TRBJ1-5
CASSNDGQNQPQHF
TGTGCCAGCAGTAACGACGGGCAGAATCAGCCCCAGCATTTT
>many|.|TRBV2|TRBJ1-1
CASNANRGTEAFF
TGTGCCAGCAATGCAAACAGAGGGACTGAAGCTTTCTTT
>many|.|TRBV6-5|TRBJ2-4
CASSHSTGSIAKNIQYF
TGTGCCAGCAGTCACTCGACCGGGAGTATTGCCAAAAACATTCAGTACTTC
>.|TRBD1|TRBV2|TRBJ1-4
CASSGVGQANEKLFF
TGTGCCAGCAGTGGGGTCGGACAGGCCAATGAAAAACTGTTTTTT
>many|.|TRBV18|TRBJ2-3
CASSPIMSSDTQYF
TGTGCCAGCTCACCAATTATGAGCTCAGATACGCAGTATTTT
>.|TRBD2|TRBV2|TRBJ2-1
CASSWTSGSSYNEQFF
TGTGCCAGCAGTTGGACTAGCGGGAGCTCCTACAATGAGCAGTTCTTC
>once|.|TRBV2|TRBJ1-4
CASSPQVNEKLFF
TGTGCCAGCAGTCCTCAGGTTAATGAAAAACTGTTTTTT
>many|TRBD2|TRBV19|TRBJ2-1
CASSTDQREVGLREQFF
TGTGCCAGTAGTACTGATCAGCGGGAGGTTGGTTTGAGAGAGCAGTTCTTC
>many|.|TRBV27|TRBJ2-1
CASSPAGGNEQFF
TGTGCCAGCAGTCCCGCCGGCGGCAATGAGCAGTTCTTC
>many|TRBD1|TRBV6-1|TRBJ1-4
CASSENRGGNEKLFF
TGTGCCAGCAGTGAAAACAGGGGTGGTAATGAAAAACTGTTTTTT
>.|TRBD1|TRBV7-2|TRBJ2-7
CASSIVGQGHHEQYF
TGTGCCAGCAGCATCGTTGGACAGGGCCACCACGAGCAGTACTTC
>once|.|TRBV30|TRBJ2-7
CAWRPHSSREQYF
TGTGCCTGGCGACCCCATTCCTCTCGGGAGCAGTACTTC